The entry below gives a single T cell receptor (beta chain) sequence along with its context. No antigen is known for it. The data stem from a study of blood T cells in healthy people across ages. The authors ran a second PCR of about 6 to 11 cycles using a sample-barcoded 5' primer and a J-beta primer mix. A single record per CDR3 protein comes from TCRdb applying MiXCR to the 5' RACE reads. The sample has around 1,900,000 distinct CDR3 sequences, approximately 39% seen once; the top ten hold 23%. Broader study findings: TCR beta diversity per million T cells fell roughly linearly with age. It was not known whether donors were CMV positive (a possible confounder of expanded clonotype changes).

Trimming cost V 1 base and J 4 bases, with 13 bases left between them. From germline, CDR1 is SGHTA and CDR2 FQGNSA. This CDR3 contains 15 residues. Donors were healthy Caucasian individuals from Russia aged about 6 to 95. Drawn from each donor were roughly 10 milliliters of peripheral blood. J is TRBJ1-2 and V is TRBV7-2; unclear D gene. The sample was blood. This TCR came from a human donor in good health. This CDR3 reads CASSLVSSSSYGYTF. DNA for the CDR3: TGTGCCAGCAGCTTAGTTAGCAGTTCCTCCTATGGCTACACCTTC. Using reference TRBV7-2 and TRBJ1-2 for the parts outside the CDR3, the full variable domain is GAGVSQSPSNKVTEKGKDVELRCDPISGHTALYWYRQSLGQGLEFLIYFQGNSAPDKSGLPSDRFSAERTGGSVSTLTIQRTQQEDSAVYLCASSLVSSSSYGYTFGSGTRLTVV.